This TCR beta chain was obtained from a study of blood T cell repertoires in COVID-19. CDR1 LNHDA and CDR2 SQIVND come from the germline V gene (reference sequence). CDR3 length: 13 residues. The V and J ends lost 8 bases and 1 base respectively, with 12 bases between them. Using immunoSEQ multiplex PCR, the repertoire was profiled, and TCRdb retains in-frame clones only, with some absent. The data contain roughly 100,000 clones, less than 90% of them singletons. The chain links TRBV19 to TRBJ2-7; maybe TRBD1 (5 bases). Material for sequencing was peripheral blood. The receptor was isolated from a man aged 50 to 60 with acute or convalescent COVID-19. The CDR3 region is CASSYRTSYEQYF. Here the CDR3 DNA reads TGTGCCAGTTCCTACAGGACATCCTACGAGCAGTACTTC. The full variable domain, rest sourced from reference TRBV19 and TRBJ2-7, is DGGITQSPKYLFRKEGQNVTLSCEQNLNHDAMYWYRQDPGQGLRLIYYSQIVNDFQKGDIAEGYSVSREKKESFPLTVTSAQKNPTAFYLCASSYRTSYEQYFGPGTRLTVT.